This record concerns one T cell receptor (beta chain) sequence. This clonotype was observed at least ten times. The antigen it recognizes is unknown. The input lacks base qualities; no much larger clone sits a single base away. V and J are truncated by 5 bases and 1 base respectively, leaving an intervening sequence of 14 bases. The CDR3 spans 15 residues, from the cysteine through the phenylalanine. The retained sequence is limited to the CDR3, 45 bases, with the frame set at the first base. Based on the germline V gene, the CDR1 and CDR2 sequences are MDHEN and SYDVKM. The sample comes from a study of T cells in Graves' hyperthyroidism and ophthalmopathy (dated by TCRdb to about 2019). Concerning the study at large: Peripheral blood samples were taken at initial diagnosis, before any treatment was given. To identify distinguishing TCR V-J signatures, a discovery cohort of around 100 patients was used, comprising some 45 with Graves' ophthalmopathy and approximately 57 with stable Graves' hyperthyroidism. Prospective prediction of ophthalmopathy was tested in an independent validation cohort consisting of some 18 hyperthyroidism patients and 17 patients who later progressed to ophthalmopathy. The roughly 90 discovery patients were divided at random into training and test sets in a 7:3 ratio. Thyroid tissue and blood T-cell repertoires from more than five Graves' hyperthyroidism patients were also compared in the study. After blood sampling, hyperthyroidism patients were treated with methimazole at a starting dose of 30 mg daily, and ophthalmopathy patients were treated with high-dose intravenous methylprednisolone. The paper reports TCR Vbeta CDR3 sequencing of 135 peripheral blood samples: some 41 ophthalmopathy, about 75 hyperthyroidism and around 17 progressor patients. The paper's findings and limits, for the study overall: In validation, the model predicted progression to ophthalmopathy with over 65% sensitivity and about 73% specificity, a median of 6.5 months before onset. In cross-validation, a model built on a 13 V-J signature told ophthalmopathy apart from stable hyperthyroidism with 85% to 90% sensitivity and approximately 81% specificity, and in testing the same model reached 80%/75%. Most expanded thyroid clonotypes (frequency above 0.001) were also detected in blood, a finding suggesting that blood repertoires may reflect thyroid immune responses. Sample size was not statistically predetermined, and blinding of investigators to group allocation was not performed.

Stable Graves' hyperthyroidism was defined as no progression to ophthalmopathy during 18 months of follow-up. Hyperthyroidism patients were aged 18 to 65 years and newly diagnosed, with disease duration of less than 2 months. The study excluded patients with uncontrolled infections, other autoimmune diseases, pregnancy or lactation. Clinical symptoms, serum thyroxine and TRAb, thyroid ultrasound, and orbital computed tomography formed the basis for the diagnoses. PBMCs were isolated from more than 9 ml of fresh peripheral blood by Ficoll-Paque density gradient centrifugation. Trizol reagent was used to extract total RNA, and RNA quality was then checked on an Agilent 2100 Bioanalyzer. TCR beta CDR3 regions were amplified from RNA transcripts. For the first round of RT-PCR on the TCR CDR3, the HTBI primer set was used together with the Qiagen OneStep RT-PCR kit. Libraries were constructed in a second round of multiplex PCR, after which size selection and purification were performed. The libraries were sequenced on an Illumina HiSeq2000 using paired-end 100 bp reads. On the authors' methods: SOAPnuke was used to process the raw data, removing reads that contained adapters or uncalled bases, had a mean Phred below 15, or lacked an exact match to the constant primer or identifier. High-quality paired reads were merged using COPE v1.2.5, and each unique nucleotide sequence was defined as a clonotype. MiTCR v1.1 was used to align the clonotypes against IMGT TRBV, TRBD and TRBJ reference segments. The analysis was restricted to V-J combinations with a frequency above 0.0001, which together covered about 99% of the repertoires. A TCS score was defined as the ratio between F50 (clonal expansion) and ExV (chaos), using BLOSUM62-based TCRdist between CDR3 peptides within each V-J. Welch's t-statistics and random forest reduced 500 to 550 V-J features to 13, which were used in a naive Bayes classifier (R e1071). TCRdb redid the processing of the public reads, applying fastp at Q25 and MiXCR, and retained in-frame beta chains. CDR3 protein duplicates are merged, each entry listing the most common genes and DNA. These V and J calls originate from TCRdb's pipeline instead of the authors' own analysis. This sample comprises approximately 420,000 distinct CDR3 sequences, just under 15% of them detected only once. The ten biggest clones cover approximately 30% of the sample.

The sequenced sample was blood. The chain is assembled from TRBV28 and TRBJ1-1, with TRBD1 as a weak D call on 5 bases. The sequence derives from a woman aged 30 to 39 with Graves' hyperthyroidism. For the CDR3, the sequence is CASSTGAVGNTEAFF. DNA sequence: TGTGCCAGCAGTACTGGGGCGGTTGGGAACACTGAAGCTTTCTTT.